The source of this T cell receptor (beta chain) is a study of shared clonotypes between healthy human individuals. Healthy HIV-negative adults with no recent acute infections or vaccinations were recruited as donors. This table comes from immunoSEQ multiplex PCR, and its TCRdb copy is limited to in-frame clones, with some not included. The sample consists of 2,500,000 or so clones, about 90% of them appearing once. Germline lookup yields CDR1 MDHEN and CDR2 SYDVKM. V was pared by 6 bases and J by 7 bases, with 9 bases of the junction left unmatched. This CDR3 comprises 14 residues. The gene calls are TRBV28 and TRBJ1-3; 7 bases align to TRBD1. Material: naive CD4+ T cells from PBMCs. Subset of the sample: CD45RA+ positively selected. The clonotype comes from a man aged 18 to 29 in good health. Some clones in this sample may be carry-over from other donors' samples. In DNA form, the CDR3 reads TGTGCCAGCAGCCTCCAAGGGGGCCAGAACACCATATATTTT. Its protein is CASSLQGGQNTIYF.